The T cell receptor beta chain described here comes from a study of T cell clusters in autoimmune cytopenias (dated by TCRdb to about 2019). As for the study more broadly: Per sample, TRB sequencing gave a median depth of roughly 50,000 reads and a median of approximately 2,400 distinct TRB clonotypes. Peripheral blood TRB and IGH repertoires were sequenced in autoimmune cytopenia patients at active disease and during treatment follow-up, alongside healthy, CLL and autoimmune hepatitis controls. The study aimed to test whether autoimmune cytopenia patients carry a disease-specific immune repertoire signature usable as a blood-based biomarker.

Results the study describes overall, beyond this receptor: The T cell clusters were defined only in silico, and the functional role of the clusters was left to be validated experimentally. In the comparison of secondary cytopenia with CLL, the cluster-lack signature was not observed, apparently because the dominant lymphoma-associated repertoire masked the signature. TRB repertoire shifts, with less even repertoires in secondary cytopenia and CLL, mostly reflected lymphoma bias rather than autoimmunity. Compared with active autoimmune hepatitis patients, healthy donors had almost three times as many exclusive TRB clusters, a finding consistent with an autoimmunity-wide signature. GLIPH results suggested that primary autoimmune cytopenia patients were missing physiological T cell clusters, with approximately 52 clusters found only in healthy donors compared with roughly 15 found only in patients.

Per sample, around 230 ng of peripheral blood genomic DNA, 35,000 to 40,000 genome equivalents, was used for TRB amplification. Turning to this clonotype: This clone's antigen is unknown.

Including cysteine and phenylalanine, the CDR3 has 17 amino acids. No DNA sequence was recorded. Via the germline V gene, CDR1 is MNHGY and CDR2 SVAAGI. Multiplex PCR with a touch-down protocol amplified TRB rearrangements, with the TRB-A and TRB-B primer pools combined in a single tube. Illumina adapters and sample indices were attached to the amplicons through two consecutive PCR reactions using Phusion HS II polymerase. Amplicons were gel-purified with the NucleoSpin Gel and PCR Clean-up kit, then quantified by Qubit and quality-checked on an Agilent 2100 Bioanalyzer. Sequencing of the libraries was done on an Illumina MiSeq with 600-cycle, single-indexed, paired-end runs. Turning to the authors' computational methods: MiXCR version 2.1.12 with the default MiXCR reference library was used to align and assemble TRB reads. A clone was defined by each unique CDR3 nucleotide sequence, and the analysis included only productive sequences with two or more reads. Repertoire diversity was assessed by alpha-parameterized diversity profiles (alpha 0 to 5), including Shannon (alpha 1) and Simpson (alpha 2) indices, computed with an R script. Combinatorial TRB VJ usage was calculated with the tcR package and was compared between cohorts by principal component analysis performed with ade4. GLIPH clustering of TCRbeta CDR3s was carried out on cohort pairs matched by age and read depth, and cluster frequencies were compared by Wilcoxon test. Each CDR3 protein sequence appears as one entry after TCRdb reprocessed the reads, and no DNA is included. The authors' filters were not applied to this entry. The table for this sample lists more than 3,500 distinct CDR3 sequences. Of the sample, roughly 15% is held by the ten largest clones.

The sequence joins TRBV6-9 to TRBJ1-5; without DNA, the TCRdb call of TRBD1 cannot be checked. The source material was peripheral blood. The origin of this receptor is a human donor with an autoimmune cytopenia or autoimmune hepatitis (not recorded which). The CDR3 in this case is CASKGTGTVYSNQPQHF.